This T cell receptor (beta chain) is drawn from a study of T cell responses to AZD1222 COVID-19 vaccine. Libraries were prepared by immunoSEQ multiplex PCR; TCRdb keeps only in-frame clonotypes and omits some of them. The data contain some 100,000 clones, approximately 87% of them seen just once; the ten biggest clones take up 10% to 15%. With respect to this clone: The antigen remains unidentified.

Notes on the study in general: No day 14 peak samples; only post-peak repertoires were characterized. Clonal diversity may have been underestimated in mostly white British donors.

Germline-derived CDR1 and CDR2 are MDHEN and SYDVKM. This CDR3 has 14 residues. V gave up 2 bases and J gave up 1 base, with 6 bases separating them. This receptor was taken from an adult in good health. This material consisted of peripheral blood, taken on day 0 of AZD1222 vaccination. The rearrangement links TRBV28 to TRBJ1-5; D gene uncertain. The CDR3, as DNA: TGTGCCAGCAGTTTAGTAGGGAGCAATCAGCCCCAGCATTTT. This sequence encodes CASSLVGSNQPQHF.